The clone carrying this T cell receptor beta chain occurred many times. What it binds is unknown. The V and J ends lost 0 bases and 0 bases respectively, with 9 bases between them. Germline CDR1 is LGHNA and CDR2 is YNFKEQ. The CDR3 totals 15 residues. These data come from a study of tumor and adjacent non-tumor tissue in lung cancer. As for the study in general: Stage I to III disease affected 10 men and 5 women aged roughly 31 to 80.

This sample's RNA came from whole unsorted tissue. Distant lung tissue was collected more than 3 cm away from the tumor edge. Between August and November 2014, newly diagnosed, chemotherapy-naive lung cancer patients underwent thoracic surgery in China. Points from the study as a whole: Significantly higher TCR diversity was found in tumor than normal lung.

A modified ARM-PCR protocol with three rounds of nested PCR amplified TCRbeta. TCRdb redid the calling of the multiplex PCR reads with MiXCR, one entry per CDR3 protein. The repertoire holds about 80,000 distinct CDR3 sequences, with 80% to 90% as singletons. This sequence was found in a man in his 60s with non-small cell lung cancer. The sample consisted of distant non-tumor lung tissue. This chain connects TRBV4-2 to TRBJ2-7; a weak D match, TRBD1 (5 bases). DNA for the CDR3: TGTGCCAGCAGCCAAGAGAGGACATCCTCCTACGAGCAGTACTTC. It yields the protein CASSQERTSSYEQYF.